A single sample is the source of the 14 T cell receptor beta chains below, sequenced in a study of Graves' ophthalmopathy and Graves' hyperthyroidism (dated by TCRdb to the late 2010s). Sequencing used an Illumina HiSeq 2000. For repertoire sequencing, the TCR beta CDR3 regions were amplified from RNA transcripts. A first-round RT-PCR used HTBI primers with the Qiagen OneStep RT-PCR kit, followed by a second-round multiplex PCR, size selection and purification. The public reads were run again by TCRdb, first through fastp at Q25 and then through MiXCR, and only productive beta chains were kept. Identical CDR3 protein sequences are pooled into one entry, listed with their most common genes and DNA. The sample table lists 400,000 to 450,000 distinct CDR3 sequences, under 25% of them with a count of one. Clones ranked in the top ten supply 2.5% to 3% of the sample. Source material: peripheral blood. The receptors derive from a woman under 30 with stable Graves' hyperthyroidism. Donor details come from another sample of the same person, matched by shared clones.

This clonotype was detected ten times or more. The V call is TRBV7-2, the J call TRBJ2-5; 7 bases agree with TRBD2. Germline loops: CDR1 SGHTA, CDR2 FQGNSA. The CDR3 contains 15 residues. J lost 6 bases, V lost 4 bases, and 11 bases had no gene match. The CDR3 DNA reads as TGTGCCAGCAGCTGGGGCGGGAGCTCTTTTCAGACCCAGTACTTC. Translating gives CASSWGGSSFQTQYF.

The sample holds many counts of this clonotype. The V and J genes are TRBV11-2 and TRBJ2-7; D remains unclear. Germline values: CDR1 SGHAT, CDR2 FQNNGV. The CDR3 totals 14 residues. Trimming took 0 bases from V and 8 from J, leaving 14 bases between them. CDR3 amino acids: CASSLDAHQTQQYF. The CDR3, as DNA: TGTGCCAGCAGCTTAGATGCCCATCAGACCCAGCAGTACTTC.

This clonotype occurred many times. The DNA of the CDR3 is TGTGCCAGCAGCTTTCAGCCCTACAATGAGCAGTTCTTC. Its translation is CASSFQPYNEQFF. This rearrangement joins TRBV7-8 to TRBJ2-1; D not resolved. V lost 3 bases, J lost 2 bases, and 5 bases lay in between. The CDR3 extends over 13 amino acids. CDR1 is SGHVS, CDR2 FQNEAQ, per germline.

This clonotype appeared many times. The chain combines TRBV7-3 with TRBJ1-2; the D gene is possibly TRBD1 (5 bases). The CDR3 is made up of 16 amino acids. Germline CDR1 and CDR2: SGHTA and FQGTGA. The V and J ends lost 6 bases and 4 bases respectively, with 21 bases between them. This CDR3 is CASRQNRKSTGYGYTF. The CDR3 DNA reads as TGTGCCAGCAGGCAAAACAGGAAATCGACGGGCTATGGCTACACCTTC.

The chain's CDR3 is CASSSLTGYTF. CDR3 coding DNA: TGTGCCAGCAGTTCCCTTACTGGCTACACCTTC. The chain combines TRBV12-3 or TRBV12-4 with TRBJ1-2; no definite D call. Deletions cut 4 bases from V and 7 bases from J, with 7 bases between. This CDR3 comprises 11 residues.

The chain combines TRBV6-2 or TRBV6-3 with TRBJ1-2, with TRBD1 matching 12 bases. Per germline, CDR1 MNHEY and CDR2 SVGEGT. V shed 4 bases and J 4 bases; nucleotides not matched to a gene: 10. The CDR3 loop spans 17 amino acids. The CDR3 coding sequence is TGTGCCAGCAGTTCCGGGACAGGGGGCCCTAGAGGCTATGGCTACACCTTC. Translating gives CASSSGTGGPRGYGYTF.

Ten or more counts support this clonotype. V is TRBV27 and J is TRBJ1-2, with D possibly being TRBD1 (5 bases). Trimming took off 4 bases at V and 7 bases at J, with 25 bases between the two ends. There are 17 residues in the CDR3. Germline V gene sequence: CDR1 MNHEY, CDR2 SMNVEV (reference sequence). Written as DNA, the CDR3 is TGTGCCAGCAGTTCTCACCTCCGCAGGGAATTGTATGCTGGCTACACCTTC. Translating it yields CASSSHLRRELYAGYTF.

This clonotype was observed at least ten times. Just one base apart from a much larger clone, this may be a read error. Here the CDR3 reads CAGSSSDGAYEQYF. The CDR3 region has the DNA TGTGCCGGCAGTTCCTCCGATGGAGCCTACGAGCAGTACTTC. This chain uses TRBV25-1 with TRBJ2-7; D uncertain. In germline, CDR1 is MGHDK, CDR2 SYGVNS. The CDR3 length is 14 residues.

This clonotype was detected many times. The genes are TRBV7-2 and TRBJ1-1; 7 bases agree with TRBD1. The V gene's germline CDR1 is SGHTA and CDR2 FQGNSA. This CDR3 has 13 residues. Germline trimming cut 8 bases from V and 5 bases from J; bases unmatched to any gene: 8. For the CDR3, the DNA is TGTGCCAGCCTGAGGGGGCGAAGGACTGAAGCTTTCTTT. Protein product: CASLRGRRTEAFF.

Many counts were recorded for this clonotype. V gene TRBV24-1 combines with J gene TRBJ2-7; tentatively, D is TRBD1 (5 bases). The V end lost 5 bases, the J end lost 1 base, and 8 bases lay between the germline ends. The CDR3 loop spans 13 amino acids. The V gene's germline CDR1 is KGHDR and CDR2 SFDVKD. CDR3 residues: CATSVGPSYEQYF. DNA of the CDR3: TGTGCCACCAGTGTGGGGCCGTCCTACGAGCAGTACTTC.

The table lists this clonotype with a count of one. This rearrangement joins TRBV29-1 to TRBJ2-2, with TRBD1 as a possible D gene (5 bases). With 7 bases removed from V and 1 base from J, the gap between germline ends came to 16 bases. Germline V gene data show CDR1 as SQVTM and CDR2 as ANQGSEA. This CDR3 contains 15 residues. The CDR3: CSAHGYRGNTGELFF. The CDR3 bases are TGCAGCGCCCATGGGTATAGGGGGAACACCGGGGAGCTGTTTTTT.

The V gene is TRBV28, the J gene TRBJ2-7, with a tentative D call TRBD2 (5 bases). The CDR3 length is 14 residues. Germline V gene lookup returns CDR1 MDHEN and CDR2 SYDVKM. The ends were cut back, 8 bases at V and 3 bases at J, with 17 bases in the middle. In DNA form, the CDR3 reads TGTGCCAGCGACCCCGCGGGTCCCATCTACGAGCAGTACTTC. It is translated as CASDPAGPIYEQYF.

This clonotype was recorded many times. The chain combines TRBV25-1 with TRBJ2-7; D may correspond to TRBD1 or TRBD2 (5 bases each). CDR1 is MGHDK and CDR2 is SYGVNS in the germline V gene. This CDR3 spans 14 amino acids. Trimming removed 4 bases at V and 0 bases at J, with 10 bases between. CDR3 residues: CASSGDPSSYEQYF. The CDR3 coding sequence is TGTGCCAGCAGTGGGGACCCTAGCTCCTACGAGCAGTACTTC.

This clonotype showed up many times. V is TRBV7-3 and J is TRBJ2-5, with D uncertain. Trimming took 1 base from V and 1 from J, leaving 4 bases between them. Germline V lookup: CDR1 SGHTA, CDR2 FQGTGA. The length of the CDR3 is 13 residues. The CDR3 region has the DNA TGTGCCAGCAGCTTAAAGAGCCAAGAGACCCAGTACTTC. It specifies CASSLKSQETQYF.